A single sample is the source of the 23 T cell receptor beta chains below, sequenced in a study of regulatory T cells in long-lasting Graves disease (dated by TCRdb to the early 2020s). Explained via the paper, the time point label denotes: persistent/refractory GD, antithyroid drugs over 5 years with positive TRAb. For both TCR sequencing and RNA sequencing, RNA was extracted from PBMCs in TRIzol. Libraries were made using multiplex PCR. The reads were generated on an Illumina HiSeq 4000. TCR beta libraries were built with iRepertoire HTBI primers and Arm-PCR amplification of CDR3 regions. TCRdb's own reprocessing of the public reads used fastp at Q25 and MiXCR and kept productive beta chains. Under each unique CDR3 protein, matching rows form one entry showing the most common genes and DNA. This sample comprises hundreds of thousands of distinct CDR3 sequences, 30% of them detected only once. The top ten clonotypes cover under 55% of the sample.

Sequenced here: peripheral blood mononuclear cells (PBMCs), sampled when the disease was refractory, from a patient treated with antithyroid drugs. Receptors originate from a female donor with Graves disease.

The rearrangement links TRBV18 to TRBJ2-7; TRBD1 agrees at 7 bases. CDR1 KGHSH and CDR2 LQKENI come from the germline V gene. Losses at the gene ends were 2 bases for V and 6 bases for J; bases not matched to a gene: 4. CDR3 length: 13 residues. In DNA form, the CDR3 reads TGTGCCAGCTCACCAAAGGGGGCTGGCGAGCAGTACTTC. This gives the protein CASSPKGAGEQYF.

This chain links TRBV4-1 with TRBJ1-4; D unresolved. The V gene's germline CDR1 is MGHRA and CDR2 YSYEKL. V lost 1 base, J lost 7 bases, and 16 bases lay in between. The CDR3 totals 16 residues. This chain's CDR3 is CASSQVGPGIGEKLFF. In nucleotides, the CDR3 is TGCGCCAGCAGCCAAGTGGGCCCGGGGATTGGTGAAAAACTGTTTTTT.

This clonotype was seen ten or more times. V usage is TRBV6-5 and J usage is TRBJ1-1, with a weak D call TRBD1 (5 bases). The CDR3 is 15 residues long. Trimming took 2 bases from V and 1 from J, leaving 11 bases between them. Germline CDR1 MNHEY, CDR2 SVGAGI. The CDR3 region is CASSYPGATNTEAFF. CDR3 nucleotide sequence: TGTGCCAGCAGTTACCCTGGGGCAACGAACACTGAAGCTTTCTTT.

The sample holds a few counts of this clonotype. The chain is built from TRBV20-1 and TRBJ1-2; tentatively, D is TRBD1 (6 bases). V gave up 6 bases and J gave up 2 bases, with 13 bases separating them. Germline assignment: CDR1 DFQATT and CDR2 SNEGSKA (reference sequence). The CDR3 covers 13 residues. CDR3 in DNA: TGCAGTGCCCGACAGGCGACAAACTATGGCTACACCTTC. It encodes CSARQATNYGYTF.

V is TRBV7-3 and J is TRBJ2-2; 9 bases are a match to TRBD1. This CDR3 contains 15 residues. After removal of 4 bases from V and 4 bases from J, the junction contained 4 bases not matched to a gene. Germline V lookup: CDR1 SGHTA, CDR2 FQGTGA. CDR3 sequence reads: CASSWGTGPTGELFF. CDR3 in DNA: TGTGCCAGCAGCTGGGGGACAGGGCCCACCGGGGAGCTGTTTTTT.

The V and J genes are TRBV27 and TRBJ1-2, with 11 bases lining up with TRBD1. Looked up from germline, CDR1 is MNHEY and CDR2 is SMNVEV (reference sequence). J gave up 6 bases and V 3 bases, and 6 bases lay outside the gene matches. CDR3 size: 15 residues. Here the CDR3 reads CASSLWGQGGDGYTF. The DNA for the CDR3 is TGTGCCAGCAGTTTGTGGGGACAGGGGGGCGATGGCTACACCTTC.

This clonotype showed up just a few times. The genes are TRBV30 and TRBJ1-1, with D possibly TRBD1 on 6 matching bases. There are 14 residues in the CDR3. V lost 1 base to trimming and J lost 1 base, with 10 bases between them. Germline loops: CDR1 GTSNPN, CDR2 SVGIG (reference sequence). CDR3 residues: CAWSAGVRNTEAFF. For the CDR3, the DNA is TGTGCCTGGAGTGCAGGGGTGAGGAACACTGAAGCTTTCTTT. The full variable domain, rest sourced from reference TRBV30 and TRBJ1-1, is SQTIHQWPATLVQPVGSPLSLECTVEGTSNPNLYWYRQAAGRGLQLLFYSVGIGQISSEVPQNLSASRPQDRQFILSSKKLLLSDSGFYLCAWSAGVRNTEAFFGQGTRLTVV.

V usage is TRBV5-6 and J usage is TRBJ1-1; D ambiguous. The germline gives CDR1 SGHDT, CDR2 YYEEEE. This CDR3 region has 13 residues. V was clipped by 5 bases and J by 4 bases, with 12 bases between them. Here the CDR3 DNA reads TGTGCCAGCAGTGGATGGGGTTTCACTGAAGCTTTCTTT. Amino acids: CASSGWGFTEAFF.

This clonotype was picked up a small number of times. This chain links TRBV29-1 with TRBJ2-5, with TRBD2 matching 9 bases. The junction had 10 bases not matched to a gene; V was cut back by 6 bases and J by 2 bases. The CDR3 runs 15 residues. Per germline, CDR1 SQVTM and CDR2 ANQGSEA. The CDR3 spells CSVAQLAGQQETQYF. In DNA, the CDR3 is TGCAGCGTGGCCCAGCTAGCGGGACAACAAGAGACCCAGTACTTC. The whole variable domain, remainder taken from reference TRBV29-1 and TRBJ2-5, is SAVISQKPSRDICQRGTSLTIQCQVDSQVTMMFWYRQQPGQSLTLIATANQGSEATYESGFVIDKFPISRPNLTFSTLTVSNMSPEDSSIYLCSVAQLAGQQETQYFGPGTRLLVL.

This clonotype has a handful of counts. As DNA, the CDR3 is TGCAGCGTTGTCTCGGACGGGAATCAGCCCCAGCATTTT. It encodes CSVVSDGNQPQHF. The chain links TRBV29-1 to TRBJ1-5; unclear D gene. Germline lookup yields CDR1 SQVTM and CDR2 ANQGSEA. V was pared by 4 bases and J by 4 bases, with 11 bases between. This CDR3 comprises 13 residues.

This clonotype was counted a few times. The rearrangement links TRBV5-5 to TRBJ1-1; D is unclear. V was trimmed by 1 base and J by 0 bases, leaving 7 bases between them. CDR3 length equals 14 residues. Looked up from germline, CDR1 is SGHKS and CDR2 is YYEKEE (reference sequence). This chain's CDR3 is CASSLMVMNTEAFF. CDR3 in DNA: TGTGCCAGCAGCTTGATGGTGATGAACACTGAAGCTTTCTTT.

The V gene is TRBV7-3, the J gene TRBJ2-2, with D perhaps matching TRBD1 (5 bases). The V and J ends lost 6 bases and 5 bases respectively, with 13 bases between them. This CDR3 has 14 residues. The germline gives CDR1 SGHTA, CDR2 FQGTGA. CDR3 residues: CASSIQGLTGELFF. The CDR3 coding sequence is TGTGCCAGCAGTATCCAGGGCCTTACCGGGGAGCTGTTTTTT. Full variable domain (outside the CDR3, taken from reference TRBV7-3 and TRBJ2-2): GAGVSQTPSNKVTEKGKYVELRCDPISGHTALYWYRQSLGQGPEFLIYFQGTGAADDSGLPNDRFFAVRPEGSVSTLKIQRTERGDSAVYLCASSIQGLTGELFFGEGSRLTVL.

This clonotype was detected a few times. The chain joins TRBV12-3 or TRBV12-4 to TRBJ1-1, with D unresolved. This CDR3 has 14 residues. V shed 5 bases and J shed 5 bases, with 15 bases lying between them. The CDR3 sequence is CASSHPPQATEAFF. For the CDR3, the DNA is TGTGCCAGCAGTCACCCCCCCCAGGCAACTGAAGCTTTCTTT.

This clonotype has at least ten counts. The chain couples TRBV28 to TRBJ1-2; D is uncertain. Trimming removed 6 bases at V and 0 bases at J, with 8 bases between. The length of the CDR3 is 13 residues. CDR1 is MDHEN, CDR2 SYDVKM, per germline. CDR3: CASSPYPNYGYTF. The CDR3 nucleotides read TGTGCCAGCAGCCCTTATCCTAACTATGGCTACACCTTC.

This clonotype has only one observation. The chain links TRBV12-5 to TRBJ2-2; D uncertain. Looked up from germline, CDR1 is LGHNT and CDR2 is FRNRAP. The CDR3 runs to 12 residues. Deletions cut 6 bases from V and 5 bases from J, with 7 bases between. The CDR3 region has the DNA TGTGCTAGTGGGGTGAGGACCGGGGAGCTGTTTTTT. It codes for CASGVRTGELFF.

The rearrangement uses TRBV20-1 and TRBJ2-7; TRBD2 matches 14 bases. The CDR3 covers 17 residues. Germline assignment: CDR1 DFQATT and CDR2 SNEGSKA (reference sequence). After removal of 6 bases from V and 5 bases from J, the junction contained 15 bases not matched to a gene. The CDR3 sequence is CSARDHSGGLAGDEQYF. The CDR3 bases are TGCAGTGCCCGAGATCATTCGGGGGGACTAGCGGGAGACGAGCAGTACTTC.

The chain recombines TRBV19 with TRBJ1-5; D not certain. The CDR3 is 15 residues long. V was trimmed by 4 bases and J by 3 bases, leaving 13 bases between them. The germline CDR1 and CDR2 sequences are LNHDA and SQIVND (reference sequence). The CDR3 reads CASSKNGAYNQPQHF. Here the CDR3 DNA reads TGTGCCAGTAGTAAAAATGGAGCCTACAATCAGCCCCAGCATTTT.

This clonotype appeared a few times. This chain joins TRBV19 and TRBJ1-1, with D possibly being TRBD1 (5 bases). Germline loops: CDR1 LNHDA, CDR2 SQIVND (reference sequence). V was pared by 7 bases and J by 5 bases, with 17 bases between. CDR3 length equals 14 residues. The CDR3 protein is CASTLGWGKTEAFF. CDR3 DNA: TGTGCCAGTACCCTCGGATGGGGCAAGACTGAAGCTTTCTTT.

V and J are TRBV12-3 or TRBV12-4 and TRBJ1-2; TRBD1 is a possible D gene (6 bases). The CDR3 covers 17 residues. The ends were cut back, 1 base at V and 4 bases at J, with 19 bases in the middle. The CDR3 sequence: CASSLEAMGAGSYGYTF. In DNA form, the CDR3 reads TGTGCCAGCAGTTTAGAGGCTATGGGGGCGGGTAGCTATGGCTACACCTTC.

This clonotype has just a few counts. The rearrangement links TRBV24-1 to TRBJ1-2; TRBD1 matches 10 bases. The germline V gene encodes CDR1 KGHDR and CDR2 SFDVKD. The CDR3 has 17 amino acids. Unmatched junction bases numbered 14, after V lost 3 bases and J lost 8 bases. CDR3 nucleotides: TGTGCCACCAGTGATCGCAGGGGACAGGGGTTTCAAACCGGCTACACCTTC. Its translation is CATSDRRGQGFQTGYTF.

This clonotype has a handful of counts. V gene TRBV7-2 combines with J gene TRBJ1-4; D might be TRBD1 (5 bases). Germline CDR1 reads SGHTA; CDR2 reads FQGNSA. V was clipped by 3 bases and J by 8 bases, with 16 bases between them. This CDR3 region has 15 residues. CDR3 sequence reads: CASSFRTARGEKLFF. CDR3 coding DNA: TGTGCCAGCAGCTTCAGGACGGCTCGGGGCGAAAAACTGTTTTTT.

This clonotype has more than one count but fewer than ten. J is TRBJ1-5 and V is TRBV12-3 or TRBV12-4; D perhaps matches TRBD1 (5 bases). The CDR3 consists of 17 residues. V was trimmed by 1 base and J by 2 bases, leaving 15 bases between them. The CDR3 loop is CASSLGQGFDGNQPQHF. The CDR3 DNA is TGTGCCAGCAGTTTAGGGCAGGGATTCGATGGCAATCAGCCCCAGCATTTT.

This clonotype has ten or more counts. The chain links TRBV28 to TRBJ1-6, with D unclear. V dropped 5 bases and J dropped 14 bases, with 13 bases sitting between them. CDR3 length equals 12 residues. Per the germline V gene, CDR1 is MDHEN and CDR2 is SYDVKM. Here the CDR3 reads CASSMTVPSLHF. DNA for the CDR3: TGTGCCAGCAGTATGACCGTCCCCTCCCTCCACTTT.